Listed below are T cell receptor beta chains from one sample, sequenced in a study of blood T cells in healthy people across ages. From the 5' RACE reads, TCRdb called clonotypes with MiXCR, one entry per CDR3 protein. The sample gives hundreds of thousands of distinct CDR3 sequences, less than 70% of which show up once; approximately 40% is in the top ten. Source material: blood. These receptors all come from a man of 80 years or more in good health. The CDR3 runs from the conserved cysteine through the conserved F or W. The D gene is left open where the match is weak. Part of the rows lack a size; the others show once, few, many or a class for expanded clones.

CDR3 protein: CSARGRLGAKNIQYF
CDR3 DNA: TGCAGTGCTAGAGGGAGGCTAGGGGCCAAAAACATTCAGTACTTC
D gene: .
clone size: few
J gene: TRBJ2-4
V gene: TRBV20-1

CDR3 protein: CASSLYQGANTEAFF
CDR3 DNA: TGTGCCAGCAGTTTATACCAGGGGGCGAACACTGAAGCTTTCTTT
D gene: TRBD1
clone size: .
J gene: TRBJ1-1
V gene: TRBV28

CDR3 protein: CASSFRDRGYGYTF
CDR3 DNA: TGCGCCAGCAGCTTCCGGGATCGGGGCTATGGCTACACCTTC
D gene: .
clone size: .
J gene: TRBJ1-2
V gene: TRBV5-1

CDR3 protein: CASTAAGVAGVVKNIQYF
CDR3 DNA: TGTGCCAGCACAGCTGCCGGGGTAGCGGGAGTGGTCAAAAACATTCAGTACTTC
D gene: TRBD2
clone size: .
J gene: TRBJ2-4
V gene: TRBV6-2/TRBV6-3

CDR3 protein: CSARGAGETYEQYF
CDR3 DNA: TGCAGTGCTAGGGGGGCAGGGGAAACCTACGAGCAGTACTTC
D gene: .
clone size: .
J gene: TRBJ2-7
V gene: TRBV20-1

CDR3 protein: CSARSYNEQFF
CDR3 DNA: TGCAGTGCTAGGAGCTACAATGAGCAGTTCTTC
D gene: .
clone size: few
J gene: TRBJ2-1
V gene: TRBV20-1

CDR3 protein: CSVDVRGADTQYF
CDR3 DNA: TGCAGCGTTGATGTCAGGGGGGCAGATACGCAGTATTTT
D gene: .
clone size: .
J gene: TRBJ2-3
V gene: TRBV29-1

CDR3 protein: CASSSGTGGATEAFF
CDR3 DNA: TGTGCCAGCAGCTCAGGGACAGGGGGTGCCACTGAAGCTTTCTTT
D gene: TRBD1
clone size: .
J gene: TRBJ1-1
V gene: TRBV7-9

CDR3 protein: CAIRGQVNTEAFF
CDR3 DNA: TGTGCCATCAGAGGACAGGTCAACACTGAAGCTTTCTTT
D gene: TRBD1
clone size: few
J gene: TRBJ1-1
V gene: TRBV10-3

CDR3 protein: CSASLSSTTQYF
CDR3 DNA: TGCAGTGCTTCCCTCTCCAGCACTACGCAGTATTTT
D gene: .
clone size: .
J gene: TRBJ2-3
V gene: TRBV20-1